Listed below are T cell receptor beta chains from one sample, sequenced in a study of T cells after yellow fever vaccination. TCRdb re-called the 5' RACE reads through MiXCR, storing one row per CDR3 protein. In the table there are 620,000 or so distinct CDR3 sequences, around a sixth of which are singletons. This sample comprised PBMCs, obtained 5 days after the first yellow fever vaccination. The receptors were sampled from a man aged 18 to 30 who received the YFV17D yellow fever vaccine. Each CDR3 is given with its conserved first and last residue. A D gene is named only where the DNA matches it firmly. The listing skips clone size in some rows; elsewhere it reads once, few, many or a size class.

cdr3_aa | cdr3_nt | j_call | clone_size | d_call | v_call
CASSKLLLTTGANVLTF | TGTGCCAGCAGCAAACTCCTCCTTACAACAGGGGCCAACGTCCTGACTTTC | TRBJ2-6 | - | - | TRBV3-1
CASSQAWGGVSSYNEQFF | TGCGCCAGCAGCCAAGCCTGGGGGGGGGTAAGCTCCTACAATGAGCAGTTCTTC | TRBJ2-1 | - | TRBD2 | TRBV4-3
CASRDRGLLQPQHF | TGTGCCAGCAGGGACAGGGGGCTTCTACAGCCCCAGCATTTT | TRBJ1-5 | few | TRBD1 | TRBV25-1
CSAGVGYSNQPQHF | TGCAGTGCTGGGGTTGGATATAGCAATCAGCCCCAGCATTTT | TRBJ1-5 | - | - | TRBV20-1
CASSLDPGVTLYEQYF | TGTGCCAGCAGTTTAGACCCGGGGGTTACCCTCTACGAGCAGTACTTC | TRBJ2-7 | few | - | TRBV12-3/TRBV12-4
CASNTGRNNEQFF | TGTGCCAGCAACACCGGCAGGAACAATGAGCAGTTCTTC | TRBJ2-1 | - | - | TRBV28
CASSYTGDHEQYF | TGTGCCAGCAGTTATACAGGGGACCACGAGCAGTACTTC | TRBJ2-7 | - | TRBD1 | TRBV7-2
CASSTLDRQETQYF | TGTGCCAGCAGCACACTGGACAGGCAAGAGACCCAGTACTTC | TRBJ2-5 | many | TRBD1 | TRBV12-3/TRBV12-4
CASSTGGQSLQETQYF | TGTGCCAGCAGCACCGGGGGACAGTCCCTGCAAGAGACCCAGTACTTC | TRBJ2-5 | few | - | TRBV9
CASSPPYSGEAFF | TGTGCCAGCAGCCCTCCCTATTCGGGTGAGGCTTTCTTT | TRBJ1-1 | - | - | TRBV11-2
CSVEERGRAGELFF | TGCAGCGTTGAAGAAAGAGGGAGAGCCGGGGAGCTGTTTTTT | TRBJ2-2 | many | - | TRBV29-1
CASSVSGSDTQYF | TGTGCCAGCAGTGTCAGTGGGTCAGATACGCAGTATTTT | TRBJ2-3 | few | - | TRBV2
CASSLTVVQYF | TGTGCCAGCAGCTTAACGGTGGTGCAGTACTTC | TRBJ2-7 | - | - | TRBV5-6
CASRRMGIQYF | TGTGCCAGCAGGAGGATGGGCATTCAGTACTTC | TRBJ2-4 | few | - | TRBV6-5
CSARSSGLRTEAFF | TGCAGTGCTAGAAGTTCAGGGCTGCGCACTGAAGCTTTCTTT | TRBJ1-1 | few | - | TRBV20-1
CASNIDPQPQHF | TGTGCCAGCAACATAGATCCTCAGCCCCAGCATTTT | TRBJ1-5 | few | - | TRBV12-3/TRBV12-4
CASSQRSATGDPKTDTQYF | TGTGCCAGCAGCCAAAGATCTGCCACAGGAGATCCTAAGACAGATACGCAGTATTTT | TRBJ2-3 | - | - | TRBV4-2
CASSLRGYQPQHF | TGTGCCAGCAGTTTACGGGGGTATCAGCCCCAGCATTTT | TRBJ1-5 | many | - | TRBV12-3/TRBV12-4
CASSPMVRGSGEQFF | TGCGCCAGCAGCCCTATGGTAAGGGGGTCTGGTGAGCAGTTCTTC | TRBJ2-1 | few | - | TRBV4-1
CASRPSGTKKTQYF | TGTGCCAGCAGACCCTCCGGGACTAAAAAGACCCAGTACTTC | TRBJ2-5 | - | TRBD2 | TRBV6-1
CASSQDKGGTEAFF | TGTGCCAGCAGCCAAGATAAGGGGGGCACTGAAGCTTTCTTT | TRBJ1-1 | many | - | TRBV4-2
CASSLGRGPTEAFF | TGTGCCAGCAGCTTGGGTAGGGGGCCGACTGAAGCTTTCTTT | TRBJ1-1 | - | TRBD1 | TRBV11-1
CASSETSGDSYNEQFF | TGTGCCAGCAGTGAAACTAGCGGGGACTCCTACAATGAGCAGTTCTTC | TRBJ2-1 | - | TRBD2 | TRBV12-3/TRBV12-4
CASSAGTSYLAEQFF | TGTGCCAGCAGTGCCGGGACTAGCTACCTCGCTGAGCAGTTCTTC | TRBJ2-1 | - | TRBD2 | TRBV2
CASTLTGELFF | TGTGCCAGCACCCTTACCGGGGAGCTGTTTTTT | TRBJ2-2 | many | - | TRBV12-3/TRBV12-4
CASSQLVGGNGYTF | TGTGCCAGCAGTCAACTAGTTGGGGGCAATGGCTACACCTTC | TRBJ1-2 | - | - | TRBV6-1
CAWSGRLRTSGVWYQETQYF | TGTGCCTGGAGTGGTCGCTTAAGGACTAGCGGGGTCTGGTACCAAGAGACCCAGTACTTC | TRBJ2-5 | - | TRBD2 | TRBV30
CASSRQGKRADTQYF | TGTGCCAGCAGCAGACAGGGAAAGCGGGCAGATACGCAGTATTTT | TRBJ2-3 | few | - | TRBV6-1
CSARKSPGVAYTEAFF | TGCAGTGCTAGAAAAAGCCCGGGAGTTGCTTACACTGAAGCTTTCTTT | TRBJ1-1 | - | - | TRBV20-1
CASRLDRGFDTQYF | TGTGCCAGCAGGCTAGATAGGGGGTTCGATACGCAGTATTTT | TRBJ2-3 | - | - | TRBV7-2
CASSEEGGVRSPLHF | TGTGCCAGCAGTGAAGAAGGAGGGGTTCGTTCACCCCTCCACTTT | TRBJ1-6 | - | - | TRBV6-1
CASSRFGQGNTEVFF | - | TRBJ1-1 | - | - | TRBV12-3/TRBV12-4
CASSSRGPLHEQYF | TGTGCCAGCAGCTCCAGGGGACCCCTGCACGAGCAGTACTTC | TRBJ2-7 | - | - | TRBV7-6
CASSTGQINTGELFF | TGTGCCAGCAGTACCGGACAGATTAACACCGGGGAGCTGTTTTTT | TRBJ2-2 | - | - | TRBV28
CASSLGGNSNQPQHF | TGTGCCAGCAGCTTAGGGGGTAATAGCAATCAGCCCCAGCATTTT | TRBJ1-5 | many | - | TRBV7-6
CATSREGRASTDTQYF | TGTGCCACCAGCAGAGAGGGTAGGGCAAGCACAGATACGCAGTATTTT | TRBJ2-3 | few | - | TRBV15
CASSEGPTGADTQYF | TGTGCCAGCAGTGAAGGCCCTACCGGGGCAGATACGCAGTATTTT | TRBJ2-3 | - | - | TRBV6-1
CASRPGQGGYNEQFF | TGTGCCAGCCGTCCTGGGCAGGGTGGCTACAATGAGCAGTTCTTC | TRBJ2-1 | few | - | TRBV3-1
CSARTGGTNQPQHF | TGCAGTGCAAGGACAGGGGGCACTAATCAGCCCCAGCATTTT | TRBJ1-5 | - | TRBD1 | TRBV20-1
CSATPAGGGTQYF | TGCAGTGCTACCCCAGCGGGGGGCGGTACGCAGTATTTT | TRBJ2-3 | - | TRBD2 | TRBV20-1
CASSSNPWWGQGMKTQYF | TGTGCCAGCAGCTCCAACCCCTGGTGGGGACAGGGTATGAAGACCCAGTACTTC | TRBJ2-5 | - | TRBD1 | TRBV7-6
CASSWTGEGGEQFF | TGTGCCAGCAGTTGGACAGGGGAAGGGGGGGAGCAGTTCTTC | TRBJ2-1 | - | TRBD1 | TRBV28
CSPYPRTGVLSKETQYF | TGCAGCCCCTACCCCCGGACAGGGGTACTATCAAAAGAGACCCAGTACTTC | TRBJ2-5 | few | TRBD1 | TRBV29-1
CASSYLSTGELFF | TGTGCCAGCAGTTACCTTAGCACCGGGGAGCTGTTTTTT | TRBJ2-2 | few | - | TRBV6-5
CSALENGNEQFF | TGCAGTGCCCTAGAAAACGGCAATGAGCAGTTCTTC | TRBJ2-1 | few | - | TRBV20-1
CSAVPLQGIGNTIYF | TGCAGTGCCGTCCCTCTACAGGGGATTGGGAACACCATATATTTT | TRBJ1-3 | - | TRBD1 | TRBV20-1